This is a list of T cell receptor beta chains from one sample in a study of radiotherapy plus CTLA-4 blockade in lung cancer. Assay used: immunoSEQ multiplex PCR; TCRdb lists only in-frame clones, some missing. This sample yields roughly 30,000 clones, of which more than 75% are seen a single time; around 7.5% belongs to the top ten. The sequencing here drew on peripheral blood, taken from a patient treated with radiotherapy plus ipilimumab. The receptors come from a human donor with non-small cell lung cancer who had stable disease on radiotherapy plus ipilimumab. CDR3s include the opening cysteine and the closing phenylalanine or tryptophan. The D gene is left open where the match is weak. Size is omitted from some rows. Given values are once, few, many or a class for expanded clones.

>-|few|TRBJ1-1|TRBV5-6
CASSSRGVENTEAFF
TGTGCCAGCAGCTCCCGGGGGGTCGAAAACACTGAAGCTTTCTTT
>TRBD1|-|TRBJ1-6|TRBV28
CASRATGGSPLHF
TGTGCCAGCAGGGCGACAGGGGGTTCACCCCTCCACTTT
>-|once|TRBJ2-3|TRBV6-6
CASSSSWDTQYF
TGTGCCAGCAGTTCTTCCTGGGATACGCAGTATTTT
>-|-|TRBJ2-2|TRBV4-3
CASSQPGAVGELFF
TGCGCCAGCAGCCAACCCGGAGCAGTAGGGGAGCTGTTTTTT
>-|-|TRBJ1-3|TRBV28
CASKKTGAGNTIYF
TGTGCCAGCAAGAAGACAGGCGCTGGAAACACCATATATTTT
>TRBD1|-|TRBJ1-2|TRBV15
CATSRDGTVTYGYTF
TGTGCCACCAGCAGAGATGGGACAGTGACGTATGGCTACACCTTC
>TRBD1|-|TRBJ2-1|TRBV5-1
CASTLDRANNEQFF
TGCGCCAGCACCCTGGACAGGGCAAACAATGAGCAGTTCTTC
>TRBD1|-|TRBJ1-2|TRBV4-3
CASSQEAGGYGYTF
TGCGCCAGCAGCCAAGAAGCAGGGGGCTATGGCTACACCTTC
>-|-|TRBJ1-6|TRBV4-3
CASSQEWQYNSPLHF
TGCGCCAGCAGCCAAGAATGGCAGTATAATTCACCCCTCCACTTT
>-|-|TRBJ2-5|TRBV5-1
CASKEGETQYF
TGCGCCAGCAAGGAGGGTGAGACCCAGTACTTC
>-|-|TRBJ1-5|TRBV18
CASSPAGGNQPQHF
TGTGCCAGCTCACCAGCGGGCGGGAATCAGCCCCAGCATTTT
>-|-|TRBJ2-4|TRBV28
CASSLPGLAKNIQYF
TGTGCCAGCAGTCTACCGGGGCTGGCCAAAAACATTCAGTACTTC
>-|once|TRBJ2-7|TRBV7-2
CASSLGLGASEQYF
TGTGCCAGCAGCTTAGGATTAGGGGCGAGCGAGCAGTACTTC
>-|-|TRBJ2-5|TRBV7-8
CASSFKVETQYF
TGTGCCAGCAGCTTCAAGGTAGAGACCCAGTACTTC
>TRBD1|-|TRBJ2-7|TRBV19
CASTPGTGARYEQYF
TGTGCCAGTACGCCCGGGACAGGGGCTCGCTACGAGCAGTACTTC
>TRBD1|-|TRBJ1-1|TRBV28
CASSSPTGANTEAFF
TGTGCCAGCAGTTCCCCGACAGGGGCCAACACTGAAGCTTTCTTT
>-|-|TRBJ1-4|TRBV27
CASGFRTNEKLFF
TGTGCCAGCGGATTTAGGACTAATGAAAAACTGTTTTTT
>TRBD1|few|TRBJ1-1|TRBV5-1
CASSEPGTGDTEAFF
TGCGCCAGCAGCGAACCCGGGACAGGGGACACTGAAGCTTTCTTT
>-|-|TRBJ2-1|TRBV27
CASSLERDHRFSYEFF
TGTGCCAGCAGTTTAGAAAGAGACCACAGGTTTTCGTACGAGTTCTTC
>-|-|TRBJ1-1|TRBV30
CAWSVSGGVGYMNTEAFF
TGTGCCTGGAGTGTAAGCGGAGGGGTAGGTTACATGAACACTGAAGCTTTCTTT
>TRBD2|-|TRBJ2-7|TRBV9
CASSVLTGGIDEQYF
TGTGCCAGCAGCGTGCTTACGGGGGGAATAGACGAGCAGTACTTC
>-|-|TRBJ1-5|TRBV27
CASSLSAGASQPQHF
TGTGCCAGCAGTTTAAGTGCAGGGGCTAGTCAGCCCCAGCATTTT
>-|-|TRBJ1-1|TRBV27
CASSWRGQMNTEAFF
TGTGCCAGCAGTTGGAGGGGACAAATGAACACTGAAGCTTTCTTT
>TRBD1|-|TRBJ2-3|TRBV5-1
CASSPGRDSGFTDTQYF
TGCGCCAGCAGCCCGGGCCGGGACAGTGGATTCACAGATACGCAGTATTTT
>-|once|TRBJ1-3|TRBV7-8
CASSLVGTGNTIYF
TGTGCCAGCAGCTTAGTAGGGACGGGAAACACCATATATTTT
>TRBD2|-|TRBJ2-2|TRBV7-2
CASSPPGGAFTGELFF
TGTGCCAGCAGCCCCCCCGGGGGGGCTTTCACCGGGGAGCTGTTTTTT
>-|-|TRBJ1-1|TRBV7-9
CASSPGDLTGSPEAFF
TGTGCCAGCAGCCCCGGCGATTTAACGGGATCCCCTGAAGCTTTCTTT
>-|-|TRBJ2-4|TRBV10-2
CASSDLWGLAKNIQYF
TGCGCCAGCAGTGATCTTTGGGGACTAGCCAAAAACATTCAGTACTTC
>-|-|TRBJ1-4|TRBV5-6
CASSLEAGRGLSGEKLFF
TGTGCCAGCAGCTTGGAAGCGGGTAGAGGTTTATCGGGTGAAAAACTGTTTTTT
>-|-|TRBJ1-6|TRBV19
CASSIWGSKTPLHF
TGTGCCAGTAGTATTTGGGGTTCGAAAACACCCCTCCACTTT
>TRBD1|-|TRBJ1-2|TRBV28
CASSLGGTGNNYGYTF
TGTGCCAGCAGTCTGGGTGGGACAGGGAACAACTATGGCTACACCTTC
>-|-|TRBJ1-5|TRBV30
CAWSGTVSNQPQHF
TGTGCCTGGAGTGGGACAGTTTCGAATCAGCCCCAGCATTTT
>-|-|TRBJ1-1|TRBV28
CASSTKTGRAFF
TGTGCCAGCAGTACTAAAACAGGGCGAGCTTTCTTT
>-|-|TRBJ2-7|TRBV11-2
CASSPVSRRRTPYEQYF
TGTGCCAGCAGCCCAGTATCACGGCGCCGGACCCCCTACGAGCAGTACTTC
>TRBD1|few|TRBJ2-7|TRBV6-5
CASSPGQVNYEQYF
TGTGCCAGCAGTCCTGGACAGGTGAACTACGAGCAGTACTTC
>-|-|TRBJ2-5|TRBV9
CASSVGLARSETQYF
TGTGCCAGCAGCGTAGGGCTAGCTCGATCAGAGACCCAGTACTTC
>-|-|TRBJ2-1|TRBV5-4
CASSLKSGAVNEQFF
TGTGCCAGCAGCTTGAAGTCGGGGGCCGTCAATGAGCAGTTCTTC
>-|-|TRBJ1-2|TRBV10-3
CAIPLIGTGSSGYTF
TGTGCCATACCCCTGATCGGGACGGGCTCCTCTGGCTACACCTTC
>TRBD1|once|TRBJ1-4|TRBV6-1
CASSSLTGVEKLFF
TGTGCCAGCAGTTCACTGACAGGGGTTGAAAAACTGTTTTTT
>TRBD2|-|TRBJ2-5|TRBV7-2
CASSLGAGIETQYF
TGTGCCAGCAGCTTGGGAGCGGGGATTGAGACCCAGTACTTC
>-|-|TRBJ1-6|TRBV7-9
CASSLEVTANNSPLHF
TGTGCCAGCAGCTTAGAGGTGACAGCCAATAATTCACCCCTCCACTTT